A single sample is the source of the 27 T cell receptor beta chains below, sequenced in a study of T cells in Graves' hyperthyroidism and ophthalmopathy. Researchers took RNA transcripts and amplified the TCR beta CDR3 regions from them. Researchers ran a first-round RT-PCR on the TCR CDR3 using the HTBI primer set. TCRdb analysed the multiplex PCR reads with MiXCR anew, one entry per CDR3 protein. The sample yields about 560,000 distinct CDR3 sequences, 16% seen once. Sequencing used blood. Receptors were obtained from a young woman with Graves' hyperthyroidism.

J is TRBJ1-4 and V is TRBV6-2 or TRBV6-3, with D perhaps TRBD1 (5 bases). V shed 9 bases and J shed 5 bases, with 13 bases lying between them. Germline V CDR1 and CDR2: MNHEY, SVGEGT. CDR3 length: 13 residues. The chain's CDR3 is CASRRGQNEKLFF. The CDR3 bases are TGTGCCAGTCGTCGGGGCCAAAATGAAAAACTGTTTTTT.

This clonotype was seen at least ten times. The rearrangement links TRBV28 to TRBJ1-5; D is unresolved. Trimming removed 8 bases at V and 0 bases at J, with 11 bases between. CDR1 and CDR2 from the germline V gene are MDHEN and SYDVKM. The CDR3 spans 14 residues. The CDR3 region is CASGRKYSNQPQHF. The CDR3 DNA reads TGTGCCAGCGGACGCAAGTATAGCAATCAGCCCCAGCATTTT.

This clonotype was observed at least ten times. The J gene is TRBJ1-4, the V gene TRBV3-1; no definite D call. Germline V gene data show CDR1 as LGHDT and CDR2 as YNNKEL (reference sequence). This CDR3 comprises 12 residues. Trimming left V 2 bases short and J 7 bases short, with 5 bases between. The CDR3 DNA reads as TGTGCCAGCAGCCAACGGGGTGAAAAACTGTTTTTT. It translates to CASSQRGEKLFF. Supplemented by reference TRBV3-1 and TRBJ1-4, the full variable domain reads DTAVSQTPKYLVTQMGNDKSIKCEQNLGHDTMYWYKQDSKKFLKIMFSYNNKELIINETVPNRFSPKSPDKAHLNLHINSLELGDSAVYFCASSQRGEKLFFGSGTQLSVL.

In this sample, this clonotype turned up a few times. This chain links TRBV24-1 with TRBJ2-3; 10 bases fit TRBD2. The length of the CDR3 is 14 residues. Losses at the gene ends were 9 bases for V and 1 base for J; bases not matched to a gene: 3. Looked up from germline, CDR1 is KGHDR and CDR2 is SFDVKD. The DNA of the CDR3 is TGTGCCACCGCCGGGACTAGCGGCACAGATACGCAGTATTTT. This translates into CATAGTSGTDTQYF.

This clonotype appeared many times. This rearrangement joins TRBV19 to TRBJ2-7; 10 nucleotides align to TRBD1. J was trimmed by 2 bases and V by 4 bases; bases with no gene match: 5. CDR1 is LNHDA, CDR2 SQIVND, per germline (reference sequence). CDR3 length: 15 residues. CDR3 sequence: CASSTSGQGTYEQYF. The DNA for the CDR3 is TGTGCCAGTAGTACGTCGGGACAGGGGACCTACGAGCAGTACTTC.

The chain has TRBV6-2 or TRBV6-3 and TRBJ2-1, with 10 nucleotides matching TRBD2. Trimming at V came to 5 bases and at J to 5 bases, leaving 6 bases not matched to a gene. From germline, CDR1 is MNHEY and CDR2 SVGEGT. This CDR3 comprises 15 residues. The CDR3 region has the DNA TGTGCCAGCAGTGTGCTAGCGGGGGCCAACAATGAGCAGTTCTTC. It is translated as CASSVLAGANNEQFF.

The gene calls are TRBV11-1 and TRBJ2-4; 13 bases match TRBD2. The CDR3 is made up of 18 amino acids. V was clipped by 5 bases and J by 0 bases; unmatched bases: 7. Germline V gives CDR1 SGHAT, CDR2 FQDESV (reference sequence). CDR3 in amino acids: CASSTGTSGALAKNIQYF. The CDR3 DNA sequence: TGTGCCAGCAGCACCGGGACTAGCGGGGCGCTAGCCAAAAACATTCAGTACTTC.

The table lists this clonotype with many counts. The gene calls are TRBV2 and TRBJ1-5; no clear D gene. Germline values: CDR1 SNHLY, CDR2 FYNNEI. Trimming took off 7 bases at V and 0 bases at J, with 10 bases between the two ends. The CDR3 totals 14 residues. The CDR3 coding sequence is TGTGCCAGCACGGCGGAATATAGCAATCAGCCCCAGCATTTT. Its translation: CASTAEYSNQPQHF.

The chain employs TRBV6-2 or TRBV6-3 and TRBJ2-1; D is unclear. The length of the CDR3 is 12 residues. Trimming cost V 7 bases and J 6 bases, with 10 bases left between them. The V gene's germline CDR1 is MNHEY and CDR2 SVGEGT. CDR3 loop: CASTDRVNEQFF. The CDR3 coding sequence is TGTGCCAGCACCGACCGAGTCAATGAGCAGTTCTTC.

This chain links TRBV6-1 with TRBJ1-1; 9 nucleotides match TRBD1. The V segment lost 4 bases and the J segment 3 bases; nucleotides outside the gene matches: 6. CDR3 size: 15 residues. Germline loops: CDR1 MNHNS, CDR2 SASEGT. CDR3 nucleotide sequence: TGTGCCAGCAGTGCGGACAGGGGTAAGGACACTGAAGCTTTCTTT. It encodes CASSADRGKDTEAFF.

A word on this clonotype: An end of the junction does not agree with germline; a read error may underlie this. The chain employs TRBV20-1 and TRBJ1-4; a possible D gene is TRBD1 (5 bases). Germline CDR1 reads DFQATT; CDR2 reads SNEGSKA (reference sequence). The CDR3 totals 14 residues. The CDR3 is CSARRGRANEKPFF. The CDR3 DNA follows: TGCAGTGCTCGACGGGGACGGGCTAATGAAAAACCGTTTTTT.

The chain has TRBV14 and TRBJ2-3, with 8 bases fitting TRBD2. V dropped 2 bases and J dropped 1; count of bases not matched to a gene: 2. The CDR3 has 15 amino acids. Germline CDR1 reads SGHDN; CDR2 reads FVKESK. CDR3 residues: CASSQIAGRTDTQYF. In DNA, the CDR3 is TGTGCCAGCAGCCAAATAGCGGGGCGCACAGATACGCAGTATTTT.

J is TRBJ1-6 and V is TRBV27; D not certain. This CDR3 spans 15 amino acids. With 6 bases removed from V and 7 bases from J, the gap between germline ends came to 16 bases. Germline CDR1 reads MNHEY; CDR2 reads SMNVEV (reference sequence). The CDR3 spells CASRPGSTRNSPLHF. The CDR3 DNA sequence: TGTGCCAGCAGGCCCGGGTCGACCCGCAATTCACCCCTCCACTTT.

The rearrangement uses TRBV3-1 and TRBJ2-5, with TRBD2 matching 13 bases. Germline values: CDR1 LGHDT, CDR2 YNNKEL (reference sequence). This CDR3 has 18 amino acids. Germline trimming cut 2 bases from V and 3 bases from J; bases unmatched to any gene: 9. The CDR3 loop is CASSQNLLLAGGKETQYF. Written as DNA, the CDR3 is TGTGCCAGCAGCCAAAATCTTCTACTAGCGGGGGGGAAAGAGACCCAGTACTTC.

This clonotype was recorded many times. The chain employs TRBV20-1 and TRBJ2-3, with 8 bases that match TRBD1. The CDR3 contains 13 residues. The V segment lost 5 bases and the J segment 1 base; nucleotides outside the gene matches: 2. Germline V gene sequence: CDR1 DFQATT, CDR2 SNEGSKA (reference sequence). CDR3 nucleotides: TGCAGTGCTGGGGACAGGCGCACAGATACGCAGTATTTT. It specifies CSAGDRRTDTQYF.

This clonotype turned up a few times. The V call is TRBV7-2, the J call TRBJ2-3; the D is unclear. V was shortened by 1 base and J by 0 bases, with 14 bases between the two germline ends. The germline gives CDR1 SGHTA, CDR2 FQGNSA. The length of the CDR3 is 17 residues. CDR3 loop: CASSLEYSATSTDTQYF. The CDR3 DNA sequence: TGTGCCAGCAGCTTAGAATATTCTGCGACTAGCACAGATACGCAGTATTTT.

This clonotype was picked up a small number of times. The chain employs TRBV7-2 and TRBJ1-2, with D hard to call. V lost 0 bases to trimming and J lost 4 bases, with 12 bases between them. The CDR3 has 15 amino acids. Per germline, CDR1 SGHTA and CDR2 FQGNSA. The CDR3 coding sequence is TGTGCCAGCAGCTTAGCGGGCCGCCTCAGCTATGGCTACACCTTC. Encoded protein: CASSLAGRLSYGYTF.

This chain links TRBV10-3 with TRBJ1-1; D gene ambiguous. The V gene's germline CDR1 is ENHRY and CDR2 SYGVKD. This CDR3 spans 14 amino acids. V was clipped by 3 bases and J by 5 bases, with 13 bases between them. In DNA, the CDR3 is TGTGCCATCAGTGAAGCAACGGGAGAAACTGAAGCTTTCTTT. Amino acids: CAISEATGETEAFF.

This clonotype came up once. It may be a read error: a sequence one base away is much more abundant. V usage is TRBV30 and J usage is TRBJ2-4, with D tentatively TRBD2 (5 bases). This CDR3 region has 15 residues. Germline-derived CDR1 and CDR2 are GTSNPN and SVGIG (reference sequence). CDR3: CAWSVTRLATNIQYF. The CDR3 nucleotides are TGTGCCTGGAGTGTAACGAGGCTAGCCACAAACATTCAGTACTTC.

Ten or more counts support this clonotype. The genes are TRBV5-1 and TRBJ2-3, with 7 positions matching TRBD1. Germline CDR1 reads SGHRS; CDR2 reads YFSETQ. CDR3 length: 15 amino acids. With 0 bases clipped from V and 7 bases from J, the junction kept 8 bases outside the gene matches. In DNA, the CDR3 is TGCGCCAGCAGCTTGGAAATAGGGGGCTTGAATACGCAGTATTTT. Its protein is CASSLEIGGLNTQYF.

This clonotype occurred once. The rearrangement uses TRBV10-2 and TRBJ1-3; no definite D call. Germline V gene lookup returns CDR1 WSHSY and CDR2 SAAADI. Trimming pared 4 bases from V and 0 bases from J, leaving 7 bases between. The CDR3 totals 14 residues. In DNA, the CDR3 is TGCGCCAGCAGTGGACTTACCTCTGGAAACACCATATATTTT. The encoded protein is CASSGLTSGNTIYF.

V and J are TRBV5-1 and TRBJ2-1; D is unclear. The CDR3 extends over 15 amino acids. Germline V lookup: CDR1 SGHRS, CDR2 YFSETQ. V lost 4 bases and J lost 1, with 12 bases in between. This CDR3 reads CASSRIGVSYNEQFF. The DNA of the CDR3 is TGCGCCAGCAGCCGTATTGGGGTTTCCTACAATGAGCAGTTCTTC.

This chain uses TRBV7-9 with TRBJ2-7; D possibly matches TRBD1 or TRBD2 (5 bases each). The germline V and J ends were trimmed by 0 bases and 6 bases, with 12 bases remaining between them. Germline CDR1 reads SEHNR; CDR2 reads FQNEAQ (reference sequence). This CDR3 has 14 residues. The CDR3: CASSLAPGAGEQYF. CDR3 nucleotides: TGTGCCAGCAGCTTAGCACCCGGGGCCGGCGAGCAGTACTTC.

This clonotype has just a few counts. The chain joins TRBV18 to TRBJ2-7; 7 positions match TRBD1. Germline V CDR1 and CDR2: KGHSH, LQKENI. The V and J ends lost 8 bases and 1 base, in that order; junction bases with no gene match: 5. The CDR3 length is 13 residues. DNA of the CDR3: TGTGCCAGCGCGATGACAGGGTCCTACGAGCAGTACTTC. Encoded protein: CASAMTGSYEQYF.

The sample holds a few counts of this clonotype. V and J are TRBV7-2 and TRBJ2-1; D may be TRBD2 (6 bases). CDR1 and CDR2 from the germline V gene are SGHTA and FQGNSA. With 4 bases removed from V and 4 bases from J, the gap between germline ends came to 17 bases. The CDR3 has 16 amino acids. The CDR3 DNA sequence: TGTGCCAGCAGCTGGGGTAGCGGCGTCTTTTACAATGAGCAGTTCTTC. It translates to CASSWGSGVFYNEQFF.

V and J are TRBV2 and TRBJ2-1; a possible D gene is TRBD2 (6 bases). Germline V gene sequence: CDR1 SNHLY, CDR2 FYNNEI. The V gene lost 6 bases and the J gene lost 5 bases, with 11 bases spanning the gap. This CDR3 contains 13 residues. The CDR3 region is CASREGRDNEQFF. The CDR3 DNA is TGTGCCAGCAGGGAGGGCCGAGACAATGAGCAGTTCTTC.

This clonotype showed up just a few times. This sequence joins TRBV20-1 and TRBJ2-5, with D perhaps TRBD2 (6 bases). This CDR3 contains 14 residues. The V gene lost 5 bases and the J gene lost 6 bases, with 19 bases spanning the gap. Germline lookup yields CDR1 DFQATT and CDR2 SNEGSKA (reference sequence). The CDR3: CSAGLRGQGKTQYF. CDR3 DNA sequence: TGCAGTGCTGGACTACGTGGGCAGGGAAAGACCCAGTACTTC.